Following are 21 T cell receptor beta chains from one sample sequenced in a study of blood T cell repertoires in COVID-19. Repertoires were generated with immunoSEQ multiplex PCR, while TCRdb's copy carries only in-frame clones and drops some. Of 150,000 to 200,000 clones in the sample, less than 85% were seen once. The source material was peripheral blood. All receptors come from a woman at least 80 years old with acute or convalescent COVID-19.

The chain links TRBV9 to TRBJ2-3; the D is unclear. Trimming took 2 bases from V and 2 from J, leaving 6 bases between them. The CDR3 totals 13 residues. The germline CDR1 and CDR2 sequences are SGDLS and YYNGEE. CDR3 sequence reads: CASSVQNTDTQYF. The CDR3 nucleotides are TGTGCCAGCAGCGTCCAAAACACAGATACGCAGTATTTT.

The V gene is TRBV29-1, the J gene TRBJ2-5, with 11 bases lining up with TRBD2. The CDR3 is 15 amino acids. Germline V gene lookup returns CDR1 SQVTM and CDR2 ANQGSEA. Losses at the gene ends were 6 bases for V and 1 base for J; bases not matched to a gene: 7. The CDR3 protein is CSVILTSGIQETQYF. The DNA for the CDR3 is TGCAGCGTCATATTGACTAGCGGGATCCAAGAGACCCAGTACTTC.

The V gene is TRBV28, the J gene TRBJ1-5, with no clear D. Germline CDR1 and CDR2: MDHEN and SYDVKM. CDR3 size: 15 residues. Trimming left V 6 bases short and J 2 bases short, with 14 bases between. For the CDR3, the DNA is TGTGCCAGCAGACACCCTCAGCGGGGCAATCAGCCCCAGCATTTT. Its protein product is CASRHPQRGNQPQHF.

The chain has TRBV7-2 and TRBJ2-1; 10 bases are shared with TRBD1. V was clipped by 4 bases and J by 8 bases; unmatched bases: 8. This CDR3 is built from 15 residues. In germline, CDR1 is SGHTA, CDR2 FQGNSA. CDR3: CASSSSPGQGHEQFF. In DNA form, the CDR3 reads TGTGCCAGCAGCTCTAGCCCGGGACAGGGGCATGAGCAGTTCTTC.

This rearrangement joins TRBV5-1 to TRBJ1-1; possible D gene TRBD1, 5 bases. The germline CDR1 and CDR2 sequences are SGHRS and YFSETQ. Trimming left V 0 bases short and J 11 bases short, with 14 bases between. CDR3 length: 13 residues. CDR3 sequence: CASSLEDSLGAFF. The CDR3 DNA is TGCGCCAGCAGCTTGGAAGACAGCCTGGGGGCTTTCTTT.

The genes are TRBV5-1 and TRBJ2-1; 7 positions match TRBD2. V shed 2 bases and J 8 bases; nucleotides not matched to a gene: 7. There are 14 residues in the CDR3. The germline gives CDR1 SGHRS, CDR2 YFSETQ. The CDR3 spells CASSFGGGTDEQFF. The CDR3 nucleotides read TGCGCCAGCAGCTTCGGCGGGGGAACGGATGAGCAGTTCTTC.

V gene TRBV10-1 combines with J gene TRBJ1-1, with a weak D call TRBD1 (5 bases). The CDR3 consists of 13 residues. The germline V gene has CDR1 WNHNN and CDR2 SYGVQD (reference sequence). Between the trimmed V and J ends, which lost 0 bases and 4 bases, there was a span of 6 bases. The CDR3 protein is CASSESGATEAFF. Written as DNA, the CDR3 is TGCGCCAGCAGTGAGTCAGGGGCCACTGAAGCTTTCTTT.

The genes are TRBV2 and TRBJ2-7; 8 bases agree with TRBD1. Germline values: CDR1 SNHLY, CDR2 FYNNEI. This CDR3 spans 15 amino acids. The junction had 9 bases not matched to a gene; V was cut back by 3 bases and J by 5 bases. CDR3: CASSEGRGRPHEQYF. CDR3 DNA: TGTGCCAGCAGTGAGGGCAGGGGGCGCCCACACGAGCAGTACTTC.

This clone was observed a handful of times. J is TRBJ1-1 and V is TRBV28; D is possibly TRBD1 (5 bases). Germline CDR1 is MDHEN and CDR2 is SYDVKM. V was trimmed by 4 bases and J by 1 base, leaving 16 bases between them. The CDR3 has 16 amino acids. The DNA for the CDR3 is TGTGCCAGCAGTTCCAGGGAGGGGCTACCGAACACTGAAGCTTTCTTT. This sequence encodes CASSSREGLPNTEAFF.

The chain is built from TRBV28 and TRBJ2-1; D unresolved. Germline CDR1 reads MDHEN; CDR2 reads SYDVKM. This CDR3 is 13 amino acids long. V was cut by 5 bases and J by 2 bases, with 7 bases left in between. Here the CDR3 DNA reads TGTGCCAGCAGTGGAGTGGCCTACAATGAGCAGTTCTTC. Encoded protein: CASSGVAYNEQFF.

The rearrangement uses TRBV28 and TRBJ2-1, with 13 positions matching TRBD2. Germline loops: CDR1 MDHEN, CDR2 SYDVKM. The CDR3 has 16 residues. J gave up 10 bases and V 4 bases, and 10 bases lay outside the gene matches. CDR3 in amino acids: CASSSLLAGGLGEQFF. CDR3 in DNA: TGTGCCAGCAGTTCCCTACTAGCGGGAGGGCTCGGCGAGCAGTTCTTC.

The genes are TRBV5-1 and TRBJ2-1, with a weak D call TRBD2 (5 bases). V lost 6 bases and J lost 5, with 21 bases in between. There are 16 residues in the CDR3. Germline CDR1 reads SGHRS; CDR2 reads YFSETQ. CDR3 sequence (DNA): TGCGCCAGCACCCGCCTAAGCGGAAATCCGGACAATGAGCAGTTCTTC. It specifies CASTRLSGNPDNEQFF.

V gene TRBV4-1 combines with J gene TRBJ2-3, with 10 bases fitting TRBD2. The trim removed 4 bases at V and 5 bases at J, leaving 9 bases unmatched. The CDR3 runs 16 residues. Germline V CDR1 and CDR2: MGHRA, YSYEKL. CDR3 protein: CASSRRLAGEGDTQYF. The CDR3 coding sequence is TGCGCCAGCAGCCGCCGTCTAGCGGGAGAGGGAGATACGCAGTATTTT.

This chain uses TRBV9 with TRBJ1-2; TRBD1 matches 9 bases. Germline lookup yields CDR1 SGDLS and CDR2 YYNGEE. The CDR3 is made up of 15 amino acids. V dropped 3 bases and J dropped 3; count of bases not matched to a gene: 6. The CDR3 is CASSAGTGNYYGYTF. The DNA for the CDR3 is TGTGCCAGCAGCGCCGGGACAGGGAATTACTATGGCTACACCTTC. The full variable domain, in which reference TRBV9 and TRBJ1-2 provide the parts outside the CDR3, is DSGVTQTPKHLITATGQRVTLRCSPRSGDLSVYWYQQSLDQGLQFLIQYYNGEERAKGNILERFSAQQFPDLHSELNLSSLELGDSALYFCASSAGTGNYYGYTFGSGTRLTVV.

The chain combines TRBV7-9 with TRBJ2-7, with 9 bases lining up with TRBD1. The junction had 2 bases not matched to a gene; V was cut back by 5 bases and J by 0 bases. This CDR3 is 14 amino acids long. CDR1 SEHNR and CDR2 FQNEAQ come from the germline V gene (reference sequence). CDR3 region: CASSTGQGSYEQYF. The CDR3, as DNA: TGTGCCAGCAGCACGGGACAGGGCTCCTACGAGCAGTACTTC.

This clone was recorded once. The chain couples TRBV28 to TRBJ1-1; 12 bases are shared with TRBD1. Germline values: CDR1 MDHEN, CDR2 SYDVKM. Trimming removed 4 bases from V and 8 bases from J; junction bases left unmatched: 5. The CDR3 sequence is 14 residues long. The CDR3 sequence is CASSSGTGGLEAFF. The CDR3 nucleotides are TGTGCCAGCAGTTCCGGGACAGGGGGCTTGGAAGCTTTCTTT.

CDR3 DNA sequence: TGTGCCAGCGGTAGCGGGAGTAGTTTTGATGAGCAGTTCTTC. Amino acids: CASGSGSSFDEQFF. The gene calls are TRBV28 and TRBJ2-1; 9 bases are shared with TRBD2. The V gene end was trimmed by 8 bases and the J gene end by 8 bases; junction bases not matched to a gene: 10. Germline CDR1 MDHEN, CDR2 SYDVKM. The CDR3 runs to 14 residues.

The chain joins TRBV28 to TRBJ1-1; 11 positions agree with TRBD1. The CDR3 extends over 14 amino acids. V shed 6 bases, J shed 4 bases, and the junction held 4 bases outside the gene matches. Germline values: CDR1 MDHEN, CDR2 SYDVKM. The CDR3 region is CASRLGQGATEAFF. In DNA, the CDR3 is TGTGCCAGCAGGCTCGGACAGGGGGCCACTGAAGCTTTCTTT.

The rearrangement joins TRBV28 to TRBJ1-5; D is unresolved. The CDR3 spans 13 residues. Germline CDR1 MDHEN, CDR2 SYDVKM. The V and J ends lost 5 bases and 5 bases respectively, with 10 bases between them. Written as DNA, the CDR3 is TGTGCCAGCAGTCCGGCGGCCTATCAGCCCCAGCATTTT. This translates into CASSPAAYQPQHF.

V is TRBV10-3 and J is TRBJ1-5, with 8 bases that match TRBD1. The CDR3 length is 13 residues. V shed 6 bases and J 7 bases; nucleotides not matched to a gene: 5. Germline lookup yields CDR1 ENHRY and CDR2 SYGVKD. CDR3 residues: CAISGQGEQPQHF. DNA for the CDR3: TGTGCCATCAGCGGACAGGGAGAACAGCCCCAGCATTTT.

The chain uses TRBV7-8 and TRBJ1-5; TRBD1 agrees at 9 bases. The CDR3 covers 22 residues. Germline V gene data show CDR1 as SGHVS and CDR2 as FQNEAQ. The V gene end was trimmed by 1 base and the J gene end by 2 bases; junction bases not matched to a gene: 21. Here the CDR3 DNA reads TGTGCCAGCAGCTTAGACTCTTTTTTCGGGACAGGGTATGTGTCTGGCAATCAGCCCCAGCATTTT. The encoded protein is CASSLDSFFGTGYVSGNQPQHF.